This TCR beta chain was obtained from a study of post-analysis software for immune sequencing data. In the study overall: Some patients lacked subtype; others had relapsing-remitting, secondary progressive or progressive-relapsing disease.

Losses at the gene ends were 0 bases for V and 7 bases for J; bases not matched to a gene: 1. CDR3 size: 16 residues. The V gene's germline CDR1 is SGHRS and CDR2 YFSETQ. This clonotype has only a few counts. As yet, its antigen is unknown. Unique molecular identifiers were built into the TCR beta cDNA libraries. Out of roughly 0.85 to 10 million T cells, roughly 0.5 million cDNA molecules were generated. TCRdb re-derived calls from the PCR reads in MiXCR, one entry per CDR3 protein. Among roughly 570,000 distinct CDR3 sequences listed, less than 40% were seen once. Whole-study results and caveats: About five TRBV segments (TRBV5-6, TRBV5-1 and TRBV20-1 among them) occurred more frequently in patients than in controls.

V and J are TRBV5-1 and TRBJ2-1; TRBD2 matches at 16 bases. The specimen was blood. The source of this sequence is a girl aged 2-17 years with multiple sclerosis. CDR3: CASSLAGLAGGNEQFF. DNA for the CDR3: TGCGCCAGCAGCTTGGCGGGACTAGCGGGGGGGAATGAGCAGTTCTTC.